This T cell receptor beta chain was found in a study of T cell repertoires in cytomegalovirus infection (dated by TCRdb to the late 2010s). For the wider study: Donor HLA type was relevant to the analysis, as public TCR beta signatures indicated carriage of CMV infection together with the matching HLA type.

Remarks on this clonotype: Its target antigen remains unknown. Base qualities are not at hand, and no much larger clone is one base apart.

The CDR3 runs 18 residues from the cysteine to the phenylalanine. Only the CDR3 portion is preserved as DNA: 54 bases, with reading frame beginning at the first base. V is shortened by 4 bases, J by 4 bases, and the region joining them spans 20 bases. The germline V gene gives CDR1 as SGHVS and CDR2 as FNYEAQ. Here is what the overall study found, with its caveats: In both this cohort and an independent roughly 350-donor cohort, the cumulative frequency of public TCR beta family members distinguished carriers of CMV infection plus the relevant HLA type. The ex vivo response was dominated by HLA-C-restricted CMV-specific TCR beta clonotypes, and the single most frequent clonotype in two of eight donors was supplied by these HLA-C-restricted clonotypes.

Sequenced on an Illumina HiSeq 1500. In TCRdb, the public reads were trimmed at Q25 with fastp and aligned with MiXCR, with productive beta chains retained. Every CDR3 protein is listed once, alongside the most common genes and DNA of its rows. The sample table records around 530,000 distinct CDR3 sequences; approximately 26% of these occur just once. The ten largest clones add up to about 12% of the sample. Input material: PBMCs. The receptor comes from a human donor in good health (CMV status not recorded). Some clones in this sample may be carry-over from other donors' samples. The sequence links TRBV7-6 to TRBJ2-6, with a weak D call of TRBD2 (6 bases match). The DNA is as follows: TGTGCCAGCAGCTCGGGACTGAGACCCACTCCGGGGGCCAACGTCCTGACTTTC. Its translation is CASSSGLRPTPGANVLTF.